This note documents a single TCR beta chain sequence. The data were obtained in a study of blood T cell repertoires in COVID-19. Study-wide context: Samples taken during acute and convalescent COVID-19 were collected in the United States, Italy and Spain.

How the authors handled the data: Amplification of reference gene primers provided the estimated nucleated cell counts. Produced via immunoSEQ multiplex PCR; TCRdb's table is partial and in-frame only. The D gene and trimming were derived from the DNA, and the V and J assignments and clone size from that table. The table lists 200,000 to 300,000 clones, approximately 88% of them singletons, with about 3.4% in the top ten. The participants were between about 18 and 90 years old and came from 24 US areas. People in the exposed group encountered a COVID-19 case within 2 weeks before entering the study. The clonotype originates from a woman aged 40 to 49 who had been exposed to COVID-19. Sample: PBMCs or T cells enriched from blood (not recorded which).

The CDR3 loop reads CASVSTQGHGNTIYF. The CDR3 DNA reads as TGTGCCAGCGTGAGCACTCAGGGGCATGGAAACACCATATATTTT. The chain carries TRBV2 and TRBJ1-3, with a possible D match to TRBD1 (6 bases). The CDR3 length is 15 residues. The V end lost 8 bases, the J end lost 3 bases, and 17 bases lay between the germline ends. Germline loops: CDR1 SNHLY, CDR2 FYNNEI.